Shown below are 26 T cell receptor beta chains from a single sample sequenced in a study of T cell repertoires in ileal Crohn's disease. The data were produced by immunoSEQ multiplex PCR, yet TCRdb's version contains in-frame clones alone and is incomplete. The sample consists of 25,000 to 35,000 clones, roughly 77% of them appearing once. The sample comprised ileal tissue. The receptors derive from an adult with Crohn's disease.

On this clone: Compared with germline, one end of the junction differs, possibly owing to a read error. Written as DNA, the CDR3 is TGCGCCAGCAGCTCCCCCGGGGGGAGTCAAGCGACCCAGTACTTC. Its protein product is CASSSPGGSQATQYF. The rearrangement links TRBV5-1 to TRBJ2-5; 7 positions agree with TRBD2. The CDR3 runs to 15 residues. Per the germline V gene, CDR1 is SGHRS and CDR2 is YFSETQ.

This chain joins TRBV5-1 and TRBJ2-5, with 7 positions matching TRBD1. Germline-derived CDR1 and CDR2 are SGHRS and YFSETQ. The CDR3 is made up of 14 amino acids. The ends lost 0 bases at V and 4 bases at J; junction bases unmatched: 3. The chain's CDR3 is CASSLGAGGETQYF. CDR3 nucleotides: TGCGCCAGCAGCTTGGGGGCAGGGGGAGAGACCCAGTACTTC.

The J gene is TRBJ2-7, the V gene TRBV5-1; 9 bases agree with TRBD1. Germline trimming cut 4 bases from V and 6 bases from J; bases unmatched to any gene: 8. Germline V lookup: CDR1 SGHRS, CDR2 YFSETQ. There are 14 residues in the CDR3. Written as DNA, the CDR3 is TGCGCCAGCAGCACCGGGACAGGGAATGCCGAGCAGTACTTC. Its protein is CASSTGTGNAEQYF.

This chain connects TRBV19 to TRBJ2-7, with D perhaps TRBD2 (6 bases). Germline values: CDR1 LNHDA, CDR2 SQIVND (reference sequence). CDR3 length: 15 residues. Trimming pared 6 bases from V and 2 bases from J, leaving 17 bases between. Here the CDR3 DNA reads TGTGCCAGTAGAACCGGTGGGCGGGGTACCTACGAGCAGTACTTC. Protein sequence: CASRTGGRGTYEQYF.

The chain combines TRBV6-1 with TRBJ2-7; 8 nucleotides agree with TRBD2. This CDR3 spans 15 amino acids. V trimming: 1 base; J trimming: 6 bases; junction bases outside the gene matches: 8. CDR1 and CDR2 from the germline V gene are MNHNS and SASEGT. CDR3 nucleotides: TGTGCCAGCAGTGAAGTGAACGGGGGGGCTGTCGAGCAGTACTTC. Its translation: CASSEVNGGAVEQYF.

The gene calls are TRBV11-2 and TRBJ2-2, with D tentatively TRBD1 (5 bases). V lost 5 bases and J 1 base, leaving 14 bases between the germline ends. The V gene's germline CDR1 is SGHAT and CDR2 FQNNGV. The CDR3 runs 16 residues. The CDR3 loop reads CASSGGYRKNTGELFF. As DNA, the CDR3 is TGTGCCAGCAGCGGCGGTTACAGGAAGAACACCGGGGAGCTGTTTTTT.

V usage is TRBV5-6 and J usage is TRBJ2-3; 9 bases line up with TRBD2. The V segment lost 0 bases and the J segment 2 bases; nucleotides outside the gene matches: 7. The length of the CDR3 is 17 residues. The germline CDR1 and CDR2 sequences are SGHDT and YYEEEE. The CDR3, as DNA: TGTGCCAGCAGCTTGGTGCTAGCGGGGCCTATCACAGATACGCAGTATTTT. Protein: CASSLVLAGPITDTQYF.

The V gene is TRBV6-5, the J gene TRBJ2-7; 9 nucleotides match TRBD1. The CDR3 is 15 amino acids. Germline-derived CDR1 and CDR2 are MNHEY and SVGAGI. Trimming took 2 bases from V and 2 from J; bases not matched to a gene: 4. As DNA, the CDR3 is TGTGCCAGCAGTTACAGAGGACAGGGGACCTACGAGCAGTACTTC. Translated: CASSYRGQGTYEQYF.

The rearrangement joins TRBV7-6 to TRBJ2-1; 9 nucleotides line up with TRBD2. Germline CDR1 and CDR2: SGHVS and FNYEAQ. V lost 3 bases to trimming and J lost 5 bases; unmatched junction nucleotides: 5. CDR3 length: 15 residues. The CDR3 sequence: CASSLLAGVDNEQFF. The CDR3 DNA follows: TGTGCCAGCAGCTTGTTAGCGGGGGTGGACAATGAGCAGTTCTTC.

The chain has TRBV6-1 and TRBJ2-1; 11 bases are a match to TRBD2. The germline CDR1 and CDR2 sequences are MNHNS and SASEGT. V lost 10 bases to trimming and J lost 3 bases; unmatched junction nucleotides: 8. The CDR3 has 15 amino acids. CDR3 in DNA: TGTGCCACCATTCATAGCGGGGGGGGCTACAATGAGCAGTTCTTC. Amino acids: CATIHSGGGYNEQFF.

The chain links TRBV6-1 to TRBJ1-6; D possibly corresponds to TRBD1 (6 bases). Trimming cost V 6 bases and J 7 bases, with 16 bases left between them. CDR3 length: 15 residues. Germline loops: CDR1 MNHNS, CDR2 SASEGT. The CDR3 DNA reads TGTGCCAGCAGGGACGGACAGTTACGGAATTCACCCCTCCACTTT. Translated, it gives CASRDGQLRNSPLHF.

The chain couples TRBV15 to TRBJ1-1, with a tentative D call TRBD1 (6 bases). The CDR3 is 16 amino acids. Germline V gene data show CDR1 as LNHNV and CDR2 as YYDKDF (reference sequence). The V end lost 3 bases, the J end lost 1 base, and 15 bases lay between the germline ends. The CDR3 sequence: CATSSPTGRSNTEAFF. CDR3 sequence (DNA): TGTGCCACCAGCAGCCCTACAGGGCGATCGAACACTGAAGCTTTCTTT.

J is TRBJ2-3 and V is TRBV7-9; 7 positions match TRBD2. Germline CDR1 and CDR2: SEHNR and FQNEAQ (reference sequence). The CDR3 is 16 amino acids. V trimming: 10 bases; J trimming: 4 bases; junction bases outside the gene matches: 17. The DNA of the CDR3 is TGTGCCACCCCTTTTAAGGGGCGGGGGTCGGCAGATACGCAGTATTTT. Encoded protein: CATPFKGRGSADTQYF.

This chain joins TRBV6-1 and TRBJ1-1; D possibly corresponds to TRBD1 (5 bases). Germline CDR1 MNHNS, CDR2 SASEGT. The CDR3 totals 12 residues. V was pared by 4 bases and J by 8 bases, with 11 bases between. This chain's CDR3 is CASSVGHLEAFF. The CDR3 DNA reads as TGTGCCAGCAGTGTCGGACATCTCGAAGCTTTCTTT.

This CDR3 reads CASSRQGAGANVLTF. As DNA, the CDR3 is TGTGCCAGCTCACGACAGGGGGCTGGGGCCAACGTCCTGACTTTC. V usage is TRBV18 and J usage is TRBJ2-6; 9 positions agree with TRBD1. The CDR3 is 15 residues long. Trimming cost V 4 bases and J 2 bases; bases outside gene matches: 0. CDR1 is KGHSH and CDR2 is LQKENI in the germline V gene.

J is TRBJ1-2 and V is TRBV30; tentative D call: TRBD1 (5 bases). CDR1 and CDR2 (germline): GTSNPN, SVGIG (reference sequence). V was clipped by 2 bases and J by 8 bases, with 15 bases between them. This CDR3 comprises 13 residues. The DNA for the CDR3 is TGTGCCTGGAGTAAGGGGCGGTCTAGGGGCTACACCTTC. It is translated as CAWSKGRSRGYTF.

J is TRBJ2-5 and V is TRBV2; 8 nucleotides line up with TRBD1. Germline V gene sequence: CDR1 SNHLY, CDR2 FYNNEI. This CDR3 contains 12 residues. V trimming: 8 bases; J trimming: 3 bases; junction bases outside the gene matches: 2. The CDR3 region is CASAQGEETQYF. CDR3 sequence (DNA): TGTGCCAGCGCACAGGGGGAAGAGACCCAGTACTTC.

This chain uses TRBV15 with TRBJ2-3, with 10 nucleotides matching TRBD2. This CDR3 contains 17 residues. After removal of 5 bases from V and 2 bases from J, the junction contained 10 bases not matched to a gene. From germline, CDR1 is LNHNV and CDR2 YYDKDF (reference sequence). Here the CDR3 reads CATSDPVAGGPTDTQYF. In DNA, the CDR3 is TGTGCCACCAGCGACCCGGTAGCGGGGGGCCCCACAGATACGCAGTATTTT.

This sequence joins TRBV7-9 and TRBJ2-7, with 8 bases that match TRBD1. V was clipped by 7 bases and J by 2 bases; unmatched bases: 1. The CDR3 is made up of 12 amino acids. Germline V gives CDR1 SEHNR, CDR2 FQNEAQ (reference sequence). CDR3: CASTGQAYEQYF. CDR3 bases: TGTGCCAGCACGGGACAGGCCTACGAGCAGTACTTC.

This chain uses TRBV4-2 with TRBJ1-2, with D unresolved. V lost 0 bases, J lost 3 bases, and 11 bases lay in between. From germline, CDR1 is LGHNA and CDR2 YNFKEQ. CDR3 length: 15 residues. As DNA, the CDR3 is TGTGCCAGCAGCCAAGATAACCTCGGGGACTATGGCTACACCTTC. This sequence encodes CASSQDNLGDYGYTF.

This clone was seen a single time. The chain links TRBV5-1 to TRBJ2-1; TRBD1 is a possible D gene (6 bases). This CDR3 is built from 17 residues. The germline V and J ends were trimmed by 0 bases and 4 bases, with 17 bases remaining between them. CDR1 and CDR2 (germline): SGHRS, YFSETQ. The CDR3 here is CASSLAASTGAYNEQFF. For the CDR3, the DNA is TGCGCCAGCAGCTTGGCCGCTTCGACAGGCGCGTACAATGAGCAGTTCTTC.

The rearrangement uses TRBV29-1 and TRBJ1-2; D possibly corresponds to TRBD1 (6 bases). Looked up from germline, CDR1 is SQVTM and CDR2 is ANQGSEA. This CDR3 has 15 residues. Trimming took 0 bases from V and 4 from J, leaving 15 bases between them. The CDR3 loop reads CSVEDRGSPFYGYTF. The CDR3 DNA sequence: TGCAGCGTTGAAGACAGGGGTTCTCCTTTCTATGGCTACACCTTC. The full variable domain, its missing parts supplied by reference TRBV29-1 and TRBJ1-2, is SAVISQKPSRDICQRGTSLTIQCQVDSQVTMMFWYRQQPGQSLTLIATANQGSEATYESGFVIDKFPISRPNLTFSTLTVSNMSPEDSSIYLCSVEDRGSPFYGYTFGSGTRLTVV.

V gene TRBV2 combines with J gene TRBJ1-4; 10 bases are shared with TRBD1. Germline V gene data show CDR1 as SNHLY and CDR2 as FYNNEI. The CDR3 has 14 amino acids. V shed 6 bases and J 7 bases; nucleotides not matched to a gene: 5. CDR3 sequence: CASRVGTGVEKLFF. The CDR3, as DNA: TGTGCCAGCAGAGTAGGGACAGGGGTTGAAAAACTGTTTTTT. Drawing the rest from reference TRBV2 and TRBJ1-4, the complete variable domain is EPEVTQTPSHQVTQMGQEVILRCVPISNHLYFYWYRQILGQKVEFLVSFYNNEISEKSEIFDDQFSVERPDGSNFTLKIRSTKLEDSAMYFCASRVGTGVEKLFFGSGTQLSVL.

J is TRBJ1-2 and V is TRBV5-1, with 11 bases identical to TRBD1. CDR1 is SGHRS, CDR2 YFSETQ, per germline. The CDR3 covers 16 residues. V was pared by 0 bases and J by 5 bases, with 6 bases of the junction left unmatched. CDR3 amino acids: CASSLDGTGGSYGYTF. CDR3 DNA: TGCGCCAGCAGCTTGGATGGGACAGGGGGGTCGTATGGCTACACCTTC.

CDR3 amino acids: CASSQVGLSYGYTF. DNA of the CDR3: TGCGCCAGCAGCCAGGTGGGGCTGTCCTATGGCTACACCTTC. V gene TRBV4-3 combines with J gene TRBJ1-2, with D possibly TRBD1 on 5 matching bases. V was shortened by 3 bases and J by 4 bases, with 12 bases between the two germline ends. CDR3 length: 14 amino acids. The germline V gene has CDR1 LGHNA and CDR2 YSLEER.

V is TRBV7-9 and J is TRBJ2-2; D perhaps matches TRBD1 (6 bases). CDR3 length: 14 residues. The V and J ends lost 5 bases and 6 bases respectively, with 13 bases between them. Germline-derived CDR1 and CDR2 are SEHNR and FQNEAQ (reference sequence). The chain's CDR3 is CASSTTGLAGELFF. The CDR3 DNA reads TGTGCCAGCAGCACGACAGGTCTTGCCGGGGAGCTGTTTTTT.